This TCR beta chain originates from a study of CD8 T cells in ankylosing spondylitis. The CDR3 sequence is 14 residues long. The ends were cut back, 6 bases at V and 5 bases at J, with 15 bases in the middle. The germline CDR1 and CDR2 sequences are MNHEY and SVGEGT. TCRdb re-called the 5' RACE reads through MiXCR, storing one row per CDR3 protein. The sample carries 150,000 to 200,000 distinct CDR3 sequences, 15% to 20% recorded once. This clonotype came up a few times. The source is a male donor aged 10 to 35 with ankylosing spondylitis or in good health (not recorded which). The chain is built from TRBV6-2 or TRBV6-3 and TRBJ2-3; D possibly corresponds to TRBD2 (5 bases). Sequencing input: blood, either unsorted or a sorted T cell fraction (not recorded which). The CDR3 bases are TGTGCCAGCAGGCCCAGCGGCACGAAAGATACGCAGTATTTT. It is translated as CASRPSGTKDTQYF.